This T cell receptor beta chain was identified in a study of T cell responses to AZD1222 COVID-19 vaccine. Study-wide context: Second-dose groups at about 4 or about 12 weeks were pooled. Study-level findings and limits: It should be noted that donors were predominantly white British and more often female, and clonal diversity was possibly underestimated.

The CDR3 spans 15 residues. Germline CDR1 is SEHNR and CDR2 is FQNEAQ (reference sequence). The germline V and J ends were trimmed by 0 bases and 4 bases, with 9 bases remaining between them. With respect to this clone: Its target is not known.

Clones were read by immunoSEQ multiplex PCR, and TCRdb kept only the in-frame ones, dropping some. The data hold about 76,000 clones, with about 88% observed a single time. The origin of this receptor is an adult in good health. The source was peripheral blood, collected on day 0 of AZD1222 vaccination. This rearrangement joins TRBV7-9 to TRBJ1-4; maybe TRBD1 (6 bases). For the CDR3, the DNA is TGTGCCAGCAGCTTAGCCACAGGGAGTAATGAAAAACTGTTTTTT. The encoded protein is CASSLATGSNEKLFF.